The 24 T cell receptor beta chains presented below share a single source sample, sequenced in a study of CD8 T cells in Susac syndrome. RNA in amounts of about 0.5 to 1 ug was reverse transcribed with random hexamers. A single record per CDR3 protein comes from TCRdb applying MiXCR to the immunoSEQ multiplex PCR reads. The table has under 200,000 distinct CDR3 sequences, approximately 96% seen once; the top ten hold 0.15% to 0.2%. The sequenced sample was CD8+ T cells from PBMCs. These receptors were obtained from a human donor with multiple sclerosis.

This clonotype was observed once. The rearrangement joins TRBV7-9 to TRBJ1-5, with D uncertain. In germline, CDR1 is SEHNR, CDR2 FQNEAQ (reference sequence). Trimming removed 5 bases at V and 4 bases at J, with 6 bases between. This CDR3 is built from 12 residues. CDR3 region: CASSHGNQPQHF. CDR3 nucleotide sequence: TGTGCCAGCAGCCACGGGAATCAGCCCCAGCATTTT. The full variable domain, rest sourced from reference TRBV7-9 and TRBJ1-5, is DTGVSQNPRHKITKRGQNVTFRCDPISEHNRLYWYRQTLGQGPEFLTYFQNEAQLEKSRLLSDRFSAERPKGSFSTLEIQRTEQGDSAMYLCASSHGNQPQHFGDGTRLSIL.

This chain uses TRBV12-3 or TRBV12-4 with TRBJ1-3; 7 bases fit TRBD1. There are 13 residues in the CDR3. J was trimmed by 8 bases and V by 6 bases; bases with no gene match: 7. The CDR3 protein is CASSQGVGDTIYF. The CDR3 nucleotides are TGTGCCAGCAGCCAGGGGGTCGGAGACACCATATATTTT.

The chain joins TRBV29-1 to TRBJ2-1; TRBD2 agrees at 10 bases. The V gene's germline CDR1 is SQVTM and CDR2 ANQGSEA. The CDR3 loop spans 17 amino acids. After removal of 3 bases from V and 8 bases from J, the junction contained 16 bases not matched to a gene. CDR3 bases: TGCAGCGTTGACCCACTTCTAGCGGGAGATTATTCAGATGAGCAGTTCTTC. It specifies CSVDPLLAGDYSDEQFF.

This chain links TRBV3-1 with TRBJ1-2, with D perhaps TRBD1 (5 bases). The germline CDR1 and CDR2 sequences are LGHDT and YNNKEL (reference sequence). CDR3 length: 14 amino acids. The V end lost 0 bases, the J end lost 4 bases, and 9 bases lay between the germline ends. Here the CDR3 DNA reads TGTGCCAGCAGCCAAGAGAGGGACTTCTATGGCTACACCTTC. This codes for CASSQERDFYGYTF.

The V and J genes are TRBV20-1 and TRBJ2-7, with D perhaps TRBD1 (5 bases). Germline V lookup: CDR1 DFQATT, CDR2 SNEGSKA (reference sequence). CDR3 length: 13 amino acids. CDR3 amino acids: CSLEQEGSYEQYF. The CDR3 DNA follows: TGCAGCCTAGAACAGGAAGGCTCCTACGAGCAGTACTTC.

The CDR3 is CASSAGLAAINEQFF. The CDR3 DNA follows: TGTGCCAGCAGCGCGGGACTAGCGGCCATCAATGAGCAGTTCTTC. The J gene is TRBJ2-1, the V gene TRBV9, with 11 bases lining up with TRBD2. After removal of 3 bases from V and 6 bases from J, the junction contained 5 bases not matched to a gene. The CDR3 is made up of 15 amino acids. CDR1 is SGDLS, CDR2 YYNGEE, per germline.

The genes are TRBV27 and TRBJ2-5; D is unresolved. The CDR3 is 12 amino acids. Germline values: CDR1 MNHEY, CDR2 SMNVEV (reference sequence). Deletions cut 4 bases from V and 4 bases from J, with 7 bases between. CDR3 residues: CASSSSPETQYF. In nucleotides, the CDR3 is TGTGCCAGCAGTTCTTCTCCAGAGACCCAGTACTTC.

This chain joins TRBV10-3 and TRBJ1-2; D is unresolved. The V gene's germline CDR1 is ENHRY and CDR2 SYGVKD. This CDR3 region has 17 residues. With 3 bases removed from V and 3 bases from J, the gap between germline ends came to 20 bases. CDR3 region: CAISDFPSERADYGYTF. The DNA for the CDR3 is TGTGCCATCAGTGATTTCCCTTCCGAGAGGGCGGACTATGGCTACACCTTC.

The chain links TRBV5-1 to TRBJ1-2; D unresolved. Trimming left V 1 base short and J 10 bases short, with 8 bases between. Germline V gene data show CDR1 as SGHRS and CDR2 as YFSETQ. This CDR3 has 11 amino acids. In DNA form, the CDR3 reads TGCGCCAGCAGCTTGAACTTTTTCTACACCTTC. It specifies CASSLNFFYTF.

This sequence joins TRBV12-3 or TRBV12-4 and TRBJ1-4, with D perhaps matching TRBD1 (6 bases). V was clipped by 6 bases and J by 7 bases, with 12 bases between them. The CDR3 extends over 13 amino acids. As DNA, the CDR3 is TGTGCCAGCAGGGGCGGACAGACTGAAAAACTGTTTTTT. It yields the protein CASRGGQTEKLFF.

This chain links TRBV11-2 with TRBJ2-7; D might be TRBD2 (5 bases). The CDR3 is 14 amino acids. The V gene's germline CDR1 is SGHAT and CDR2 FQNNGV. V lost 5 bases, J lost 4 bases, and 15 bases lay in between. This CDR3 reads CASSLSATVYEQYF. CDR3 sequence (DNA): TGTGCCAGCAGCCTTAGCGCGACGGTGTACGAGCAGTACTTC.

The J gene is TRBJ2-7, the V gene TRBV29-1; tentatively, D is TRBD2 (6 bases). Germline V gene data show CDR1 as SQVTM and CDR2 as ANQGSEA. The CDR3 is 13 residues long. Trimming removed 7 bases from V and 4 bases from J, with 17 bases in between. The chain's CDR3 is CSARGGQSYEQYF. CDR3 DNA sequence: TGCAGCGCTAGGGGAGGTCAGTCGTACGAGCAGTACTTC.

The chain links TRBV7-9 to TRBJ2-5; D not certain. The V end was cut by 2 bases, the J end by 5 bases, with 9 bases between. The CDR3 runs to 13 residues. From germline, CDR1 is SEHNR and CDR2 FQNEAQ (reference sequence). CDR3 DNA sequence: TGTGCCAGCAGCTTACTCCTAGTTGAGACCCAGTACTTC. This gives the protein CASSLLLVETQYF.

The CDR3 nucleotides read TGTGCCAGCAGCCAAGTTGGACTTAGAAAAGAGACCCAGTACTTC. It translates to CASSQVGLRKETQYF. This sequence joins TRBV4-2 and TRBJ2-5; possible D gene TRBD2, 5 bases. The CDR3 is made up of 15 amino acids. Trimming stripped 1 base from V and 3 bases from J, with 12 bases between. CDR1 and CDR2 (germline): LGHNA, YNFKEQ.

This chain links TRBV4-1 with TRBJ2-7; D may be TRBD1 (5 bases). This CDR3 comprises 15 residues. V was trimmed by 4 bases and J by 5 bases, leaving 18 bases between them. Germline CDR1 MGHRA, CDR2 YSYEKL. Here the CDR3 reads CASSLMWALGHEQYF. In DNA, the CDR3 is TGCGCCAGCAGCCTCATGTGGGCCCTGGGGCACGAGCAGTACTTC.

V is TRBV7-9 and J is TRBJ2-1; D remains unclear. V was clipped by 0 bases and J by 10 bases, with 10 bases between them. There are 13 residues in the CDR3. The germline gives CDR1 SEHNR, CDR2 FQNEAQ (reference sequence). The CDR3 bases are TGTGCCAGCAGCTTAGCGCCGGGTGAGGAGCAGTTCTTC. Its translation is CASSLAPGEEQFF.

The CDR3 sequence: CASSPGPRDSYNEQFF. In DNA form, the CDR3 reads TGTGCCAGCAGCCCAGGGCCCCGCGACTCCTACAATGAGCAGTTCTTC. The chain joins TRBV4-2 to TRBJ2-1; D possibly corresponds to TRBD1 (5 bases). This CDR3 is 16 amino acids long. Trimming removed 4 bases at V and 0 bases at J, with 13 bases between. Germline V gives CDR1 LGHNA, CDR2 YNFKEQ.

This chain uses TRBV27 with TRBJ2-1; TRBD2 matches at 10 bases. J was trimmed by 15 bases and V by 5 bases; bases with no gene match: 19. Per the germline V gene, CDR1 is MNHEY and CDR2 is SMNVEV (reference sequence). The CDR3 length is 16 residues. The DNA of the CDR3 is TGTGCCAGCAGTCCCTACTCCTCCCTCCTAGCGGGAGCGCTGTTCTTC. As protein: CASSPYSSLLAGALFF.

This rearrangement joins TRBV29-1 to TRBJ2-1; D is unclear. Looked up from germline, CDR1 is SQVTM and CDR2 is ANQGSEA. The CDR3 consists of 14 residues. The V gene lost 1 base and the J gene lost 3 bases, with 10 bases spanning the gap. CDR3 region: CSVEARLDYNEQFF. In DNA form, the CDR3 reads TGCAGCGTTGAAGCCAGGCTCGACTACAATGAGCAGTTCTTC.

This chain's CDR3 is CASGLGTNEQFF. CDR3 nucleotide sequence: TGTGCTAGTGGCCTGGGGACCAATGAGCAGTTCTTC. J is TRBJ2-1 and V is TRBV12-5, with D possibly called TRBD1 or TRBD2 (5 bases each). This CDR3 region has 12 residues. V lost 6 bases and J 6 bases, leaving 9 bases between the germline ends. Germline values: CDR1 LGHNT, CDR2 FRNRAP.

V and J are TRBV2 and TRBJ2-2; the D gene is possibly TRBD2 (6 bases). V lost 4 bases and J 2 bases, leaving 11 bases between the germline ends. The CDR3 runs 15 residues. Per germline, CDR1 SNHLY and CDR2 FYNNEI. The CDR3 DNA reads as TGTGCCAGCAGTGCGGAACTAGCTAACACCGGGGAGCTGTTTTTT. Protein: CASSAELANTGELFF.

For the CDR3, the DNA is TGCAGTGCCGAAAGCCGAGAGGCTGATACGCAGTATTTT. Its translation is CSAESREADTQYF. The chain couples TRBV20-1 to TRBJ2-3; D is unclear. There are 13 residues in the CDR3. Trimming shortened V by 6 bases and J by 6 bases, and 16 bases separated the two germline ends. Germline V gene lookup returns CDR1 DFQATT and CDR2 SNEGSKA (reference sequence).

The CDR3 DNA sequence: TGTGCCAGCAGCGTAGATCACAACACTGAAGCTTTCTTT. Amino acids: CASSVDHNTEAFF. The chain recombines TRBV9 with TRBJ1-1; D is uncertain. Per germline, CDR1 SGDLS and CDR2 YYNGEE. V was pared by 0 bases and J by 2 bases, with 5 bases between. The CDR3 sequence is 13 residues long.

J is TRBJ2-3 and V is TRBV2; 7 bases match TRBD2. V gave up 4 bases and J gave up 5 bases; unmatched junction bases: 9. This CDR3 contains 15 residues. Germline V gene lookup returns CDR1 SNHLY and CDR2 FYNNEI. This CDR3 reads CASSVGLVSRDTQYF. In DNA form, the CDR3 reads TGTGCCAGCAGTGTTGGACTAGTAAGCCGAGATACGCAGTATTTT.